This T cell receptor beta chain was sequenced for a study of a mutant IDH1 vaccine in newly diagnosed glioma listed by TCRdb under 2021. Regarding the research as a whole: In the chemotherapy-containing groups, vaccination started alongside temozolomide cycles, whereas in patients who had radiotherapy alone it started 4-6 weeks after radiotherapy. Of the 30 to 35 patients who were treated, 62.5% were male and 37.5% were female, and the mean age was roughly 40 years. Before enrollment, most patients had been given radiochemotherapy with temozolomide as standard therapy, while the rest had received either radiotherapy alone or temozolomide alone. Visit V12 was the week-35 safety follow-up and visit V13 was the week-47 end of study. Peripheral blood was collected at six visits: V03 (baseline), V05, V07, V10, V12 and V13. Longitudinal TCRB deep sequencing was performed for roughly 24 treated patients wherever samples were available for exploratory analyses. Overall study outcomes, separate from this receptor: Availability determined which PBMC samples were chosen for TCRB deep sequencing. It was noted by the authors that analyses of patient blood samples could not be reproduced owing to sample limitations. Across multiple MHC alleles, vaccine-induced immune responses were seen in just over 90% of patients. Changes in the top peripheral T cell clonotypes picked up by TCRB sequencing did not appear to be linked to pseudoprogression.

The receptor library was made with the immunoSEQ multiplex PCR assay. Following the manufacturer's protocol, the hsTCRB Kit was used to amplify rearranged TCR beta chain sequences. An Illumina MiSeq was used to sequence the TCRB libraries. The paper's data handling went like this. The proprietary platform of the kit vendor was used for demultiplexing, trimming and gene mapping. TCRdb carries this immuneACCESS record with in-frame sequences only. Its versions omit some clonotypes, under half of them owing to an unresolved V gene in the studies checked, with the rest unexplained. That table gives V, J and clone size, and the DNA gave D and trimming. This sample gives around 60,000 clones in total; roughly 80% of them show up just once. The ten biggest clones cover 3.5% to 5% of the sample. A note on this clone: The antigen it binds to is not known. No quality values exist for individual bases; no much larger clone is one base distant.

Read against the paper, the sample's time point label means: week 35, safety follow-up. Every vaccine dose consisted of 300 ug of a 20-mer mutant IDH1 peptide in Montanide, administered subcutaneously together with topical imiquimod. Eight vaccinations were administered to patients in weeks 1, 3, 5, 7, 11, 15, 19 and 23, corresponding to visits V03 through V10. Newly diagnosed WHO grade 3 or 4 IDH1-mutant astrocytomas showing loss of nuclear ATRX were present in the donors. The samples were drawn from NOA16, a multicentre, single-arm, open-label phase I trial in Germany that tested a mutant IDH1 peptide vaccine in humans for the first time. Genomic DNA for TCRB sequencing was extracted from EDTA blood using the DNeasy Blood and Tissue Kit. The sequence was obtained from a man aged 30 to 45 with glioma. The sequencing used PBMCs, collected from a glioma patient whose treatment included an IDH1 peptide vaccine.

The nucleotides are TGCAGCGTCCGAAAATTGGCCGCAAACTATGGCTACACCTTC. It codes for CSVRKLAANYGYTF. In this chain, TRBV29-1 is recombined with TRBJ1-2, with the D gene not clear enough to name. The germline V gene provides CDR1 SQVTM and CDR2 ANQGSEA. CDR3 length: 14 amino acids, cysteine to phenylalanine. Only the CDR3 DNA is retained, 42 bases long and in frame from the first base. A distance of 16 bases separates the germline ends of V and J, which lose 6 bases and 2 bases respectively. With the portions outside the CDR3 filled from the reference TRBV29-1 and TRBJ1-2 genes, the complete variable region becomes SAVISQKPSRDICQRGTSLTIQCQVDSQVTMMFWYRQQPGQSLTLIATANQGSEATYESGFVIDKFPISRPNLTFSTLTVSNMSPEDSSIYLCSVRKLAANYGYTFGSGTRLTVV.